Presented here are 10 T cell receptor beta chains from one specimen sequenced in a study of blood T cell repertoires in COVID-19 (dated by TCRdb to the early 2020s). Libraries were made using the immunoSEQ multiplex PCR assay. In its TCRdb copy, this immuneACCESS table keeps in-frame sequences only and misses some clones. Where compared with another copy, unresolved V genes explain less than half of these, and the others have no known cause. This sample has just over 650,000 clones in its table, and around 89% of those were observed once. Over 0.2% of the sample is in the top ten clones. Sequenced input: peripheral blood. The source of these receptors is a woman in her late teens or twenties with acute or convalescent COVID-19.

The DNA for the CDR3 is TGTGCCAGCAACCTAGCGGGGGGGTACACCGGGGAGCTGTTTTTT. This codes for CASNLAGGYTGELFF. This chain uses TRBV27 with TRBJ2-2; the match to TRBD2 covers 12 bases. Germline CDR1 is MNHEY and CDR2 is SMNVEV (reference sequence). Trimming at V came to 7 bases and at J to 3 bases, leaving 3 bases not matched to a gene. The CDR3 extends over 15 amino acids.

This chain links TRBV5-5 with TRBJ1-1, with D perhaps TRBD1 (5 bases). Between the trimmed V and J ends, which lost 7 bases and 0 bases, there was a span of 10 bases. Germline V gene sequence: CDR1 SGHKS, CDR2 YYEKEE (reference sequence). The CDR3 has 13 amino acids. The DNA for the CDR3 is TGTGCCAGCCGTAGACAGCTGAACACTGAAGCTTTCTTT. Protein: CASRRQLNTEAFF.

The chain joins TRBV14 to TRBJ1-1, with 7 bases aligning to TRBD1. CDR3 length: 15 residues. Germline V gives CDR1 SGHDN, CDR2 FVKESK. V trimming: 5 bases; J trimming: 0 bases; junction bases outside the gene matches: 6. The CDR3 nucleotides are TGTGCCAGCAGCGTAGGGACAGCGATGAACACTGAAGCTTTCTTT. Translating gives CASSVGTAMNTEAFF.

V and J are TRBV27 and TRBJ1-2; 12 positions match TRBD1. V was pared by 8 bases and J by 4 bases, with 14 bases of the junction left unmatched. From germline, CDR1 is MNHEY and CDR2 SMNVEV (reference sequence). This CDR3 spans 17 amino acids. CDR3 DNA sequence: TGTGCCAGCGGACGGGTGGGGACAGGGGGCGAGGGCTATGGCTACACCTTC. Translated: CASGRVGTGGEGYGYTF.

This clone showed up just once. In DNA form, the CDR3 reads TGTGCTAGCCGGGGGGATTCCTCGGTTTATGGCTACACCTTC. Its protein is CASRGDSSVYGYTF. This sequence joins TRBV12-5 and TRBJ1-2; a weak D match, TRBD1 (5 bases). V was shortened by 9 bases and J by 5 bases, with 19 bases between the two germline ends. This CDR3 is 14 amino acids long. Germline-derived CDR1 and CDR2 are LGHNT and FRNRAP. The full variable domain, its missing parts supplied by reference TRBV12-5 and TRBJ1-2, is DARVTQTPRHKVTEMGQEVTMRCQPILGHNTVFWYRQTMMQGLELLAYFRNRAPLDDSGMPKDRFSAEMPDATLATLKIQPSEPRDSAVYFCASRGDSSVYGYTFGSGTRLTVV.

The chain is built from TRBV3-1 (or the pseudogene TRBV3-2) and TRBJ1-4; 7 nucleotides line up with TRBD1. This CDR3 spans 13 amino acids. Germline CDR1 is LGHDT and CDR2 is YNNKEL (reference sequence). V lost 4 bases to trimming and J lost 6 bases; unmatched junction nucleotides: 2. Here the CDR3 reads CASSRTGYEKLFF. The CDR3 coding sequence is TGTGCCAGCAGCCGGACAGGATATGAAAAACTGTTTTTT.

The chain employs TRBV7-6 and TRBJ1-6; no definite D call. Germline loops: CDR1 SGHVS, CDR2 FNYEAQ. This CDR3 contains 14 residues. V gave up 7 bases and J gave up 7 bases, with 14 bases separating them. The CDR3 is CASTLGQRNSPLHF. The CDR3 nucleotides are TGTGCCAGCACCCTGGGCCAACGGAATTCACCCCTCCACTTT.

The V and J genes are TRBV7-9 and TRBJ2-6, with TRBD1 matching 7 bases. CDR3 size: 15 residues. Germline lookup yields CDR1 SEHNR and CDR2 FQNEAQ (reference sequence). The ends lost 11 bases at V and 2 bases at J; junction bases unmatched: 9. CDR3 DNA sequence: TGTGCCGGAGACTTTACAGGGGCTGGGGCCAACGTCCTGACTTTC. Its translation is CAGDFTGAGANVLTF.

The chain links TRBV4-2 to TRBJ1-3, with D possibly being TRBD1 (6 bases). The CDR3 is 14 amino acids. Trimming stripped 3 bases from V and 4 bases from J, with 10 bases between. Looked up from germline, CDR1 is LGHNA and CDR2 is YNFKEQ. Written as DNA, the CDR3 is TGTGCCAGCAGCCACGGACAGAAGGGAAACACCATATATTTT. This gives the protein CASSHGQKGNTIYF.

CDR3 bases: TGTGCCAGTACCTACAGGGAGGGGACTGAAGCTTTCTTT. This translates into CASTYREGTEAFF. The chain recombines TRBV19 with TRBJ1-1; a possible D gene is TRBD1 (6 bases). The CDR3 is 13 residues long. Germline-derived CDR1 and CDR2 are LNHDA and SQIVND (reference sequence). The V gene lost 7 bases and the J gene lost 5 bases, with 14 bases spanning the gap.